This T cell receptor beta chain was found in a study of cytomegalovirus exposure and HLA in healthy donors. Study in general: The roughly 120 million unique TCR beta sequences, from roughly 180 million T cells, were found by an earlier analysis.

The PCR contained 60 Vbeta and 13 Jbeta primers. Assay used: immunoSEQ multiplex PCR; TCRdb lists only in-frame clones, some missing. The data show around 140,000 clones, approximately 10% seen once. About this clone itself: Its antigen is unidentified.

Study-level points and caveats: Among immune exposure information, only CMV serostatus was available. Versus the roughly 690-donor mean, an Asian-associated ancestry cluster reportedly showed fewer N-insertions in a later analysis. Sequencing had likely introduced a cluster of highly shared sequence variants as an artifact.

The V and J ends lost 0 bases and 5 bases, in that order; junction bases with no gene match: 7. The CDR3 is 16 amino acids. Germline values: CDR1 SNHLY, CDR2 FYNNEI. Sequencing was carried out using PBMCs. This receptor was taken from a woman between 35 and 50 years old in good health and CMV-seropositive. The J gene is TRBJ2-5, the V gene TRBV2, with 9 bases identical to TRBD1. The CDR3 region has the DNA TGTGCCAGCAGTGAAGCAGGGGACAGGGTGTGGGAGACCCAGTACTTC. It encodes CASSEAGDRVWETQYF. The full variable domain, in which reference TRBV2 and TRBJ2-5 provide the parts outside the CDR3, is EPEVTQTPSHQVTQMGQEVILRCVPISNHLYFYWYRQILGQKVEFLVSFYNNEISEKSEIFDDQFSVERPDGSNFTLKIRSTKLEDSAMYFCASSEAGDRVWETQYFGPGTRLLVL.